This T cell receptor beta chain was identified during a study of control samples from healthy donors and cancer patients. Data came from immunoSEQ multiplex PCR; TCRdb stores just in-frame clones and leaves some out. The table shows over 150,000 clones, with 90% to 95% occurring only once. V lost 8 bases to trimming and J lost 3 bases; unmatched junction nucleotides: 9. The CDR3 sequence is 14 residues long. Germline loops: CDR1 GTSNPN, CDR2 SVGIG (reference sequence). Sequencing used blood. The genes are TRBV30 and TRBJ1-1, with 10 nucleotides matching TRBD1. The source of this sequence is a young man in good health. In DNA form, the CDR3 reads TGTGCCCTACAGACAGGGGGCTGGGACACTGAAGCTTTCTTT. It specifies CALQTGGWDTEAFF.